This T cell receptor beta chain was captured by sequencing in a study of Graves' ophthalmopathy and Graves' hyperthyroidism. The sample holds many counts of this clonotype. RNA transcripts provided the template for amplifying TCR beta CDR3 regions. First-round RT-PCR employed HTBI primers, with a second-round multiplex PCR after it. TCRdb used MiXCR to reprocess the multiplex PCR reads, holding one entry per CDR3 protein. Of some 370,000 distinct CDR3 sequences listed, about a sixth are singletons. Trimming removed 8 bases from V and 3 bases from J, with 11 bases in between. Germline V gene lookup returns CDR1 SGHTA and CDR2 FQGNSA. The CDR3 totals 12 residues.

The sequenced sample was peripheral blood. The receptor was isolated from an adult woman with stable Graves' hyperthyroidism. The rearrangement joins TRBV7-2 to TRBJ2-7, with D maybe TRBD1 (5 bases). The CDR3 DNA is TGTGCCAGCGGACACCCGAGCTACGAGCAGTACTTC. Translating it yields CASGHPSYEQYF.